This TCR beta chain was observed in a study of shared clonotypes between healthy human individuals. General observations from the study: Larger estimated richness was generally seen in naive subsets than in memory subsets.

Profiled with immunoSEQ multiplex PCR; TCRdb holds only in-frame clones, not every one. The data contain roughly 2,000,000 clones, around 93% of them singletons. Remarks on this clone: The antigen is not known.

Trimming removed 3 bases from V and 5 bases from J; junction bases left unmatched: 8. CDR3 length equals 16 residues. The germline V gene has CDR1 SGHRS and CDR2 YFSETQ. Naive CD8 cells lacked CD45RO, underwent positive selection for CCR7 and left out terminally differentiated effector memory CD45RA+ cells. The chain links TRBV5-1 to TRBJ2-1; 10 nucleotides agree with TRBD1. The specimen sequenced was naive CD8+ T cells from PBMCs. The source of this sequence is a man between 18 and 35 years old in good health. Some clones in this sample may be carry-over from other donors' samples. CDR3 DNA sequence: TGCGCCAGCAGCTCACCGGGACAGGGGCCCAACAATGAGCAGTTCTTC. Translation: CASSSPGQGPNNEQFF.